This T cell receptor beta chain came from a study of blood T cell repertoires in COVID-19. This study enrolled people aged roughly 18 to 89 from roughly 22 US geographic areas. The study assigned cohorts using participant-reported clinical history. Original methodology: Quantification of nucleated cells was approximated via reference gene primer amplification. The protocol was immunoSEQ multiplex PCR, while the TCRdb copy is restricted to in-frame clones and leaves out a portion. Clonal size and the V and J genes are those of that table, whereas D and trimming came from the DNA. The sample has 380,000 or so clones; around 90% are singletons. The germline V gene has CDR1 SEHNR and CDR2 FQNEAQ (reference sequence). The CDR3 totals 16 residues. V was cut by 3 bases and J by 2 bases, with 13 bases left in between.

The TCR sequence derives from a woman aged 40 to 55 with acute COVID-19. This chain uses TRBV7-9 with TRBJ1-4; D is unclear. The material sequenced was PBMCs or T cells enriched from blood (not recorded which). DNA of the CDR3: TGTGCCAGCAGCTTTGGCGGGCGGCGGACTAATGAAAAACTGTTTTTT. Translating it yields CASSFGGRRTNEKLFF.